The 32 T cell receptor beta chains below come from one sample, sequenced in a study of blood T cell repertoires in COVID-19. The method was immunoSEQ multiplex PCR; TCRdb's version includes in-frame clones alone and lacks a portion of them. The table lists some 74,000 clones, nearly 90% of them singletons. Sequencing was carried out using peripheral blood. The receptor source for this set is a man aged 50 to 59 with acute or convalescent COVID-19.

The genes are TRBV6-5 and TRBJ1-2; a possible D gene is TRBD1 (6 bases). Germline V gives CDR1 MNHEY, CDR2 SVGAGI. Trimming shortened V by 6 bases and J by 3 bases, and 11 bases separated the two germline ends. The CDR3 length is 13 residues. CDR3: CASRRGGDYGYTF. The CDR3 coding sequence is TGTGCCAGCAGGAGAGGGGGGGACTATGGCTACACCTTC.

This clone showed up just once. The genes are TRBV10-3 and TRBJ2-1, with TRBD2 matching over 10 bases. V lost 6 bases, J lost 8 bases, and 7 bases stayed unmatched. Germline lookup yields CDR1 ENHRY and CDR2 SYGVKD. The CDR3 is 14 residues long. CDR3 bases: TGTGCCATCAGGGAAGCGGGGGGGTTCGATGAGCAGTTCTTC. Amino acids: CAIREAGGFDEQFF.

The chain is built from TRBV6-6 and TRBJ1-3; D is unclear. This CDR3 has 14 amino acids. The V gene lost 4 bases and the J gene lost 4 bases, with 11 bases spanning the gap. Germline values: CDR1 MNHNY, CDR2 SVGAGI (reference sequence). In nucleotides, the CDR3 is TGTGCCAGCAGTTTTACAGATTTGGGAAACACCATATATTTT. It encodes CASSFTDLGNTIYF.

This clone was seen a few times. The chain joins TRBV6-2 or TRBV6-3 to TRBJ1-6; TRBD1 agrees at 7 bases. CDR3 size: 15 residues. Trimming cost V 6 bases and J 7 bases; bases outside gene matches: 9. Germline assignment: CDR1 MNHEY and CDR2 SVGEGT. The CDR3 loop reads CASSITGQSNSPLHF. DNA for the CDR3: TGTGCCAGCAGCATCACGGGACAGTCAAATTCACCCCTCCACTTT.

The chain uses TRBV12-3 or TRBV12-4 and TRBJ2-7, with TRBD1 matching 7 bases. Trimming at V came to 5 bases and at J to 2 bases, leaving 3 bases not matched to a gene. This CDR3 has 13 amino acids. The CDR3 sequence: CASSQGQTYEQYF. The DNA for the CDR3 is TGTGCCAGCAGTCAGGGACAGACCTACGAGCAGTACTTC.

This chain links TRBV2 with TRBJ2-5; TRBD2 might be the D (5 bases). CDR3 length: 14 amino acids. The V and J ends lost 6 bases and 5 bases respectively, with 16 bases between them. CDR1 SNHLY and CDR2 FYNNEI come from the germline V gene. The CDR3 bases are TGTGCCAGCAGAAGGACGACTACGGAGGAGACCCAGTACTTC. Translation: CASRRTTTEETQYF.

The chain uses TRBV6-5 and TRBJ1-2, with D possibly matching TRBD1 (6 bases). In germline, CDR1 is MNHEY, CDR2 SVGAGI. CDR3 length: 16 residues. The V gene lost 4 bases and the J gene lost 7 bases, with 22 bases spanning the gap. CDR3 sequence reads: CASSFLGTTGGGGYTF. DNA of the CDR3: TGTGCCAGCAGTTTCCTGGGGACAACGGGAGGCGGTGGCTACACCTTC.

This clone was counted a few times. The V call is TRBV7-6, the J call TRBJ1-1; TRBD1 agrees at 8 bases. The CDR3 runs 12 residues. The germline V gene encodes CDR1 SGHVS and CDR2 FNYEAQ. The V segment lost 5 bases and the J segment 4 bases; nucleotides outside the gene matches: 0. The CDR3 sequence: CASSTGGTEAFF. The CDR3 nucleotides read TGTGCCAGCAGCACAGGGGGCACTGAAGCTTTCTTT. Full variable domain (remainder filled in from reference TRBV7-6 and TRBJ1-1): GAGVSQSPRYKVTKRGQDVALRCDPISGHVSLYWYRQALGQGPEFLTYFNYEAQQDKSGLPNDRFSAERPEGSISTLTIQRTEQRDSAMYRCASSTGGTEAFFGQGTRLTVV.

Here the CDR3 reads CASSEKGTPSNQPQHF. The CDR3 bases are TGTGCCAGCAGTGAAAAGGGGACACCTAGCAATCAGCCCCAGCATTTT. The gene calls are TRBV6-1 and TRBJ1-5; weak D call: TRBD1 (6 bases). This CDR3 comprises 16 residues. Germline V CDR1 and CDR2: MNHNS, SASEGT. V shed 2 bases and J shed 0 bases, with 11 bases lying between them.

This chain links TRBV19 with TRBJ2-7, with D possibly being TRBD1 (7 bases). CDR1 is LNHDA and CDR2 is SQIVND in the germline V gene (reference sequence). V lost 1 base, J lost 4 bases, and 11 bases lay in between. The CDR3 totals 14 residues. CDR3 in DNA: TGTGCCAGTAGTATAGCCCCAGGGGGGTACGAGCAGTACTTC. This encodes CASSIAPGGYEQYF.

This clone was seen only a few times. This chain uses TRBV5-1 with TRBJ2-2; 8 bases match TRBD1. Germline V CDR1 and CDR2: SGHRS, YFSETQ. The J segment lost 1 base and the V segment lost 2 bases, leaving 4 bases of the junction unmatched. The CDR3 sequence is 16 residues long. CDR3 region: CASSFHGTGNTGELFF. The DNA for the CDR3 is TGCGCCAGCAGCTTTCATGGGACAGGGAACACCGGGGAGCTGTTTTTT. Complete variable domain (other parts from reference TRBV5-1 and TRBJ2-2): KAGVTQTPRYLIKTRGQQVTLSCSPISGHRSVSWYQQTPGQGLQFLFEYFSETQRNKGNFPGRFSGRQFSNSRSEMNVSTLELGDSALYLCASSFHGTGNTGELFFGEGSRLTVL.

This chain uses TRBV7-8 with TRBJ2-1; 9 bases fit TRBD1. Trimming took 5 bases from V and 9 from J; bases not matched to a gene: 5. Germline values: CDR1 SGHVS, CDR2 FQNEAQ. The CDR3 is 13 residues long. This chain's CDR3 is CASSPDRGSEQFF. CDR3 in DNA: TGTGCCAGCAGCCCAGACAGGGGGAGTGAGCAGTTCTTC.

This chain joins TRBV6-4 and TRBJ2-7; 8 bases are a match to TRBD1. CDR1 and CDR2 (germline): MRHNA, SNTAGT. J lost 4 bases, V lost 5 bases, and 4 bases had no gene match. The CDR3 consists of 13 residues. The CDR3 region is CASSTDRGYEQYF. The CDR3 DNA reads as TGTGCCAGCAGTACCGACAGGGGTTACGAGCAGTACTTC.

This CDR3 reads CASSPSVTGSYEQYF. The CDR3 nucleotides are TGTGCCAGCTCACCTTCCGTGACAGGTTCCTACGAGCAGTACTTC. The gene calls are TRBV18 and TRBJ2-7, with D possibly being TRBD1 (6 bases). V shed 3 bases and J shed 1 base, with 13 bases lying between them. CDR3 length equals 15 residues. Germline CDR1 is KGHSH and CDR2 is LQKENI.

The rearrangement uses TRBV7-9 and TRBJ1-4; possible D gene TRBD1, 6 bases. From germline, CDR1 is SEHNR and CDR2 FQNEAQ (reference sequence). CDR3 length: 15 amino acids. V lost 5 bases to trimming and J lost 2 bases, with 12 bases between them. As DNA, the CDR3 is TGTGCCAGCAGCATTGGTCAGGGGACTAATGAAAAACTGTTTTTT. This encodes CASSIGQGTNEKLFF.

The chain couples TRBV3-1 (or the pseudogene TRBV3-2) to TRBJ2-7, with 7 bases matching TRBD1. This CDR3 contains 16 residues. Germline V lookup: CDR1 LGHDT, CDR2 YNNKEL (reference sequence). V gave up 0 bases and J gave up 2 bases; unmatched junction bases: 7. CDR3: CASSQDLGTDPYEQYF. DNA for the CDR3: TGTGCCAGCAGCCAAGATCTGGGGACAGATCCCTACGAGCAGTACTTC.

The CDR3, as DNA: TGTGCCATCAGTGAGTCGTGGACAGGGAGGTCTTACGAGCAGTACTTC. This codes for CAISESWTGRSYEQYF. This chain uses TRBV10-3 with TRBJ2-7, with TRBD1 matching 8 bases. CDR3 length equals 16 residues. The germline CDR1 and CDR2 sequences are ENHRY and SYGVKD. With V trimmed by 0 bases and J by 4 bases, 8 bases remained unmatched.

The V call is TRBV2, the J call TRBJ2-7; D not resolved. The germline V and J ends were trimmed by 7 bases and 2 bases, with 6 bases remaining between them. Germline V gene data show CDR1 as SNHLY and CDR2 as FYNNEI. CDR3 length: 11 residues. CDR3 amino acids: CASTLTYEQYF. The DNA of the CDR3 is TGTGCCAGCACCTTAACCTACGAGCAGTACTTC.

The chain carries TRBV3-1 (or the pseudogene TRBV3-2) and TRBJ2-7, with D hard to call. The CDR3 sequence is 12 residues long. Germline CDR1 and CDR2: LGHDT and YNNKEL (reference sequence). The ends were cut back, 0 bases at V and 4 bases at J, with 4 bases in the middle. The chain's CDR3 is CASSQERYEQYF. The DNA for the CDR3 is TGTGCCAGCAGCCAAGAGCGGTACGAGCAGTACTTC.

The V and J genes are TRBV25-1 and TRBJ1-1; the D gene is possibly TRBD1 (5 bases). The V end lost 7 bases, the J end lost 4 bases, and 19 bases lay between the germline ends. The CDR3 is made up of 15 amino acids. Looked up from germline, CDR1 is MGHDK and CDR2 is SYGVNS. CDR3 nucleotide sequence: TGTGCCAGCACCGCGCTCAATATTAGGGGCACTGAAGCTTTCTTT. Translation: CASTALNIRGTEAFF. Using reference TRBV25-1 and TRBJ1-1 for the parts outside the CDR3, the full variable domain is EADIYQTPRYLVIGTGKKITLECSQTMGHDKMYWYQQDPGMELHLIHYSYGVNSTEKGDLSSESTVSRIRTEHFPLTLESARPSHTSQYLCASTALNIRGTEAFFGQGTRLTVV.

The chain recombines TRBV2 with TRBJ1-2; 7 nucleotides agree with TRBD1. The CDR3 has 13 amino acids. J gave up 4 bases and V 6 bases, and 5 bases lay outside the gene matches. CDR1 and CDR2 (germline): SNHLY, FYNNEI. The CDR3 here is CASRSRDSYGYTF. For the CDR3, the DNA is TGTGCCAGCAGGTCGCGGGACAGCTATGGCTACACCTTC. Looking up the rest from reference TRBV2 and TRBJ1-2 gives the full variable domain: EPEVTQTPSHQVTQMGQEVILRCVPISNHLYFYWYRQILGQKVEFLVSFYNNEISEKSEIFDDQFSVERPDGSNFTLKIRSTKLEDSAMYFCASRSRDSYGYTFGSGTRLTVV.

In DNA form, the CDR3 reads TGTGCCAGCAGGGGCGTCACAGATACGCAGTATTTT. Protein sequence: CASRGVTDTQYF. The V call is TRBV12-3 or TRBV12-4, the J call TRBJ2-3; D not resolved. The germline V and J ends were trimmed by 6 bases and 2 bases, with 6 bases remaining between them. The CDR3 loop spans 12 amino acids.

This clone was counted a single time. CDR3: CASSLNREGYGYTF. Written as DNA, the CDR3 is TGTGCCAGCAGTTTGAACAGGGAAGGGTATGGCTACACCTTC. V is TRBV27 and J is TRBJ1-2, with D tentatively TRBD1 (6 bases). The CDR3 is made up of 14 amino acids. Trimming removed 3 bases from V and 5 bases from J, with 13 bases in between. Germline V gene lookup returns CDR1 MNHEY and CDR2 SMNVEV (reference sequence).

This clone was recorded once. The CDR3 DNA sequence: TGTGCCAGCAGTGCCGAAGACAGGGGGATTTACTATGGCTACACCTTC. Amino acids: CASSAEDRGIYYGYTF. The chain couples TRBV28 to TRBJ1-2; TRBD1 matches 9 bases. The V gene's germline CDR1 is MDHEN and CDR2 SYDVKM. The CDR3 runs 16 residues. With V trimmed by 5 bases and J by 3 bases, 10 bases remained unmatched.

V usage is TRBV5-1 and J usage is TRBJ1-5; D possibly corresponds to TRBD1 (6 bases). The CDR3 is made up of 14 amino acids. Trimming removed 4 bases at V and 5 bases at J, with 13 bases between. Germline loops: CDR1 SGHRS, CDR2 YFSETQ. The CDR3: CASSPQGIHQPQHF. The CDR3 DNA sequence: TGCGCCAGCAGCCCACAGGGAATTCATCAGCCCCAGCATTTT.

CDR3 sequence (DNA): TGTGCCAGCGAAGCCCGGTACACCGGGGAGCTGTTTTTT. Encoded protein: CASEARYTGELFF. This chain uses TRBV9 with TRBJ2-2; no reliable D call. V was trimmed by 7 bases and J by 3 bases, leaving 10 bases between them. The CDR3 has 13 residues. The V gene's germline CDR1 is SGDLS and CDR2 YYNGEE.

The chain joins TRBV7-3 to TRBJ2-3, with D perhaps TRBD1 (6 bases). From germline, CDR1 is SGHTA and CDR2 FQGTGA. V was trimmed by 5 bases and J by 3 bases, leaving 12 bases between them. This CDR3 region has 14 residues. The CDR3 here is CASSAGQTTDTQYF. CDR3 sequence (DNA): TGTGCCAGCAGCGCCGGACAGACTACAGATACGCAGTATTTT.

V usage is TRBV19 and J usage is TRBJ1-1, with 8 bases aligning to TRBD1. The V and J ends lost 5 bases and 4 bases, in that order; junction bases with no gene match: 12. In germline, CDR1 is LNHDA, CDR2 SQIVND (reference sequence). CDR3 length equals 16 residues. The CDR3 reads CASSPSSQGAGTEAFF. In nucleotides, the CDR3 is TGTGCCAGTAGTCCTAGTTCTCAGGGGGCGGGCACTGAAGCTTTCTTT.

The rearrangement joins TRBV6-1 to TRBJ1-6; TRBD1 matches at 9 bases. The CDR3 has 14 amino acids. The V and J ends lost 6 bases and 8 bases, in that order; junction bases with no gene match: 5. Looked up from germline, CDR1 is MNHNS and CDR2 is SASEGT. The CDR3 nucleotides read TGTGCCAGCAGACGGACAGGGGATCATTCACCCCTCCACTTT. Its protein product is CASRRTGDHSPLHF.

The chain employs TRBV27 and TRBJ1-1, with D maybe TRBD1 (6 bases). The germline V gene has CDR1 MNHEY and CDR2 SMNVEV (reference sequence). Trimming pared 6 bases from V and 6 bases from J, leaving 17 bases between. The length of the CDR3 is 14 residues. CDR3 protein: CASSLNRDTPEAFF. Here the CDR3 DNA reads TGTGCCAGCAGCCTCAACAGGGATACCCCTGAAGCTTTCTTT.

The rearrangement joins TRBV7-8 to TRBJ2-2, with a possible D match to TRBD2 (7 bases). Germline lookup yields CDR1 SGHVS and CDR2 FQNEAQ. The CDR3 is 16 residues long. Trimming pared 5 bases from V and 0 bases from J, leaving 13 bases between. The CDR3 here is CASSPRGGPNTGELFF. The CDR3, as DNA: TGTGCCAGCAGCCCAAGGGGGGGCCCGAACACCGGGGAGCTGTTTTTT.

The chain joins TRBV29-1 to TRBJ2-1; TRBD1 matches 8 bases. CDR3 length: 13 amino acids. J gave up 9 bases and V 6 bases, and 10 bases lay outside the gene matches. The germline CDR1 and CDR2 sequences are SQVTM and ANQGSEA. CDR3 sequence reads: CSVGTGAYSEQFF. CDR3 nucleotide sequence: TGCAGCGTAGGGACAGGCGCCTATTCTGAGCAGTTCTTC.